The entry below describes one T cell receptor beta chain. The target antigen is unknown. The data originate from a study of blood T cells in healthy people across ages. Healthy Caucasians from Russia aged roughly 6 to 95 served as donors. Each sample gave at least 7 million isolated PBMCs. It was with a sample-barcoded 5' primer and a J-beta primer mix that a second PCR of about 6 to 12 cycles was run. Each cDNA molecule was tagged by a template-switch adaptor with 12 random nucleotides. TCRdb re-derived calls from the 5' RACE reads in MiXCR, one entry per CDR3 protein. The table includes 600,000 to 1,000,000 distinct CDR3 sequences, roughly 60% detected once. The CDR3 totals 16 residues. Losses at the gene ends were 3 bases for V and 5 bases for J; bases not matched to a gene: 10. Germline V gives CDR1 DFQATT, CDR2 SNEGSKA (reference sequence). General study results and limits: Greater diversity and more naive CD4+ cells were seen in long-lived donors than in aged donors.

Sample: blood. The receptor's source is a man aged 25-40 years in good health. This chain connects TRBV20-1 to TRBJ2-3; 11 nucleotides align to TRBD2. The CDR3 loop is CSASYSSGGVIDTQYF. CDR3 DNA: TGCAGTGCTAGTTATAGTAGCGGGGGGGTAATAGATACGCAGTATTTT.